This is a list of T cell receptor beta chains from one sample in a study of T cell responses to AZD1222 COVID-19 vaccine. The assay was immunoSEQ multiplex PCR, and TCRdb's table has in-frame clones only and misses some. Of roughly 84,000 clones listed, roughly 89% were seen once; the top ten hold 9.5% to 13%. The sample was peripheral blood, taken 28 days after the second AZD1222 dose. The origin of the receptors is an adult who received the AZD1222 COVID-19 vaccine. Both conserved end residues are part of each CDR3. Fields, in order: clone size, J gene, V gene, D gene, CDR3 DNA, CDR3 protein. D genes are given only for firm matches. Size values are once, few and many counts, or a class for expanded clones, and some rows have none.

abundance: -
j_gene: TRBJ1-1
v_gene: TRBV29-1
d_gene: -
CDR3nt: TGCAGCGTTGAATATAGGAACGGAGCTTTCTTT
CDR3aa: CSVEYRNGAFF

abundance: -
j_gene: TRBJ2-7
v_gene: TRBV28
d_gene: TRBD2
CDR3nt: TGTGCCAGCAGCACTAGCGGGGGGGCCAGAGAGCAGTACTTC
CDR3aa: CASSTSGGAREQYF

abundance: -
j_gene: TRBJ1-2
v_gene: TRBV19
d_gene: -
CDR3nt: TGTGCCAGTAGTAAGGCCCCCGGGGGCTATGGCTACACCTTC
CDR3aa: CASSKAPGGYGYTF

abundance: -
j_gene: TRBJ2-7
v_gene: TRBV13
d_gene: -
CDR3nt: TGTGCCAGCAGCTTAAGCGGCTACGAGCAGTACTTC
CDR3aa: CASSLSGYEQYF

abundance: -
j_gene: TRBJ2-2
v_gene: TRBV7-3
d_gene: TRBD1
CDR3nt: TGTGCCAGCAGCCAGCAGGGGGTTTCAACCGGGGAGCTGTTTTTT
CDR3aa: CASSQQGVSTGELFF

abundance: -
j_gene: TRBJ2-6
v_gene: TRBV7-8
d_gene: -
CDR3nt: TGTGCCAGCAGCCACACCCCCGTCCTGACTTTC
CDR3aa: CASSHTPVLTF

abundance: -
j_gene: TRBJ1-1
v_gene: TRBV11-1
d_gene: TRBD1
CDR3nt: TGTGCCAGCAGCACGGACAGGTACGGGGGAGCTTTCTTT
CDR3aa: CASSTDRYGGAFF

abundance: -
j_gene: TRBJ2-1
v_gene: TRBV6-2/TRBV6-3
d_gene: -
CDR3nt: TGTGCCAGCAGTTCAGGGACTGTTCTGAATGAGCAGTTCTTC
CDR3aa: CASSSGTVLNEQFF

abundance: -
j_gene: TRBJ2-7
v_gene: TRBV6-5
d_gene: TRBD2
CDR3nt: TGTGCCAGCAGTTACTCGGCGGGGGGCGCTTCCTACGAGCAGTACTTC
CDR3aa: CASSYSAGGASYEQYF

abundance: -
j_gene: TRBJ2-2
v_gene: TRBV19
d_gene: -
CDR3nt: TGTGCCAGTACCCCGGGTTACCTCGGCGGGGAGCTGTTTTTT
CDR3aa: CASTPGYLGGELFF

abundance: few
j_gene: TRBJ1-4
v_gene: TRBV5-1
d_gene: -
CDR3nt: TGCGCCAGCACCAAGGACGGCTCGAATAATGAAAAACTGTTTTTT
CDR3aa: CASTKDGSNNEKLFF

abundance: few
j_gene: TRBJ1-4
v_gene: TRBV3-1/TRBV3-2
d_gene: -
CDR3nt: TGTGCCAGCAGCCCGGGGACGGGACGATATGAAAAACTGTTTTTT
CDR3aa: CASSPGTGRYEKLFF

abundance: once
j_gene: TRBJ2-7
v_gene: TRBV11-2
d_gene: -
CDR3nt: TGTGCCAGCAGCTTAGATCAGGTCAGAATCTACGAGCAGTACTTC
CDR3aa: CASSLDQVRIYEQYF